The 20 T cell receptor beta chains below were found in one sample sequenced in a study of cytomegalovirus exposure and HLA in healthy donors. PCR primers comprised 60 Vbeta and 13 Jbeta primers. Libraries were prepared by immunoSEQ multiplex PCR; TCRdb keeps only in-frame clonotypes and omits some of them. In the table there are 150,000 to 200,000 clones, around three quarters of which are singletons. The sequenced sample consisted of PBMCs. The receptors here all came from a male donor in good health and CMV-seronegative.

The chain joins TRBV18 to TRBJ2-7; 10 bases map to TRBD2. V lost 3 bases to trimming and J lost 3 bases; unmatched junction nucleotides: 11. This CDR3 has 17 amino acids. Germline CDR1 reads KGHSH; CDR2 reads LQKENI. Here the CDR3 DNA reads TGTGCCAGCTCACCCCGACAGTCTAGCGGGGGAAACTACGAGCAGTACTTC. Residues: CASSPRQSSGGNYEQYF.

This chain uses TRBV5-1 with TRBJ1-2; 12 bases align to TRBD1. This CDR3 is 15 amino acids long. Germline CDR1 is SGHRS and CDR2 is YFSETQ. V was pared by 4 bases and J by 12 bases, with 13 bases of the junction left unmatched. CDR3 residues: CASSPGTGGLWFNTF. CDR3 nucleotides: TGCGCCAGCAGCCCGGGGACAGGGGGCTTGTGGTTCAACACCTTC.

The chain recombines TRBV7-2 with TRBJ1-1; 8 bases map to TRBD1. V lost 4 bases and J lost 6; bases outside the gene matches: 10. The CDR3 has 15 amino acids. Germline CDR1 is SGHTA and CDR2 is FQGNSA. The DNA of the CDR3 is TGTGCCAGCAGCTCGGGACAGGAGTTTTATGCTGAAGCTTTCTTT. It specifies CASSSGQEFYAEAFF.

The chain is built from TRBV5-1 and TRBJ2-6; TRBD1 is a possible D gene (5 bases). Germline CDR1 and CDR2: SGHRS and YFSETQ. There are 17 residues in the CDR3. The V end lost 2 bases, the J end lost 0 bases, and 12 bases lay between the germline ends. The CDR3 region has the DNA TGCGCCAGCAGCTTTGTGACAGTGAGCTCTGGGGCCAACGTCCTGACTTTC. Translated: CASSFVTVSSGANVLTF. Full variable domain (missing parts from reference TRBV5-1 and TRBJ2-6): KAGVTQTPRYLIKTRGQQVTLSCSPISGHRSVSWYQQTPGQGLQFLFEYFSETQRNKGNFPGRFSGRQFSNSRSEMNVSTLELGDSALYLCASSFVTVSSGANVLTFGAGSRLTVL.

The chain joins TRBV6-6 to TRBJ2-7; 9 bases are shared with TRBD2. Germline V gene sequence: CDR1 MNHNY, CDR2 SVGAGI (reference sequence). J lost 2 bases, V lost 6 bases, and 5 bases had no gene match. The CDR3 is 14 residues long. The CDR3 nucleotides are TGTGCCAGCAGAGCTAGCGGGGCAACCTACGAGCAGTACTTC. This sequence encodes CASRASGATYEQYF.

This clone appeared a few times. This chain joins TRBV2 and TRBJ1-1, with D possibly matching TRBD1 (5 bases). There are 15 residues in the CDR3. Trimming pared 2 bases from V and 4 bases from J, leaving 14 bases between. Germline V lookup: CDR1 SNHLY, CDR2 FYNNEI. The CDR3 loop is CASSERTPRTTEAFF. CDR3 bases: TGTGCCAGCAGTGAACGGACACCCCGTACCACTGAAGCTTTCTTT.

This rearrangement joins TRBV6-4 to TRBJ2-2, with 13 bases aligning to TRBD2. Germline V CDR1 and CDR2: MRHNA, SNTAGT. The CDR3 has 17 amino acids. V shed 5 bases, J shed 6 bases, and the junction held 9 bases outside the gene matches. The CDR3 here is CASSWTSGSLRSGELFF. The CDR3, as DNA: TGTGCCAGCAGTTGGACTAGCGGGAGTTTAAGGTCCGGGGAGCTGTTTTTT.

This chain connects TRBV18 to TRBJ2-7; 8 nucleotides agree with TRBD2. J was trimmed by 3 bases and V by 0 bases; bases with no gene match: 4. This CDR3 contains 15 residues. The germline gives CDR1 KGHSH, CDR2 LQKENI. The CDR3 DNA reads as TGTGCCAGCTCACCACCTAGCGGGAAAGGCTACGAGCAGTACTTC. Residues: CASSPPSGKGYEQYF.

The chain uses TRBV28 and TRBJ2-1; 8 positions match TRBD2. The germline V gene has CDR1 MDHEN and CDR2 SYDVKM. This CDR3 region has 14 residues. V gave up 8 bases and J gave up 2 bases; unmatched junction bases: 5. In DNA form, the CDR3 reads TGTGCCAGCCGGGAGGGAGGCCCCTACAATGAGCAGTTCTTC. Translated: CASREGGPYNEQFF.

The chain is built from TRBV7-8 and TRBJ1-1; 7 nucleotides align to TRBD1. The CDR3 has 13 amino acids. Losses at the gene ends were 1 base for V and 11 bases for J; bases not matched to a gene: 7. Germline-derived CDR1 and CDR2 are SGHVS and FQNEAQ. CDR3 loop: CASSLERGREAFF. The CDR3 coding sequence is TGTGCCAGCAGCTTAGAGAGGGGGCGCGAGGCTTTCTTT.

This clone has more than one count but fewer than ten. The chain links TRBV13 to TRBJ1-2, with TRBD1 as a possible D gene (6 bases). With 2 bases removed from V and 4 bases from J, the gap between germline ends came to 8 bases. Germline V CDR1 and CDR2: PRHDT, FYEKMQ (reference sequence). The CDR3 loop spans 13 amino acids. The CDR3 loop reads CASSLRGGYGYTF. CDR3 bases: TGTGCCAGCAGCTTAAGGGGGGGCTATGGCTACACCTTC.

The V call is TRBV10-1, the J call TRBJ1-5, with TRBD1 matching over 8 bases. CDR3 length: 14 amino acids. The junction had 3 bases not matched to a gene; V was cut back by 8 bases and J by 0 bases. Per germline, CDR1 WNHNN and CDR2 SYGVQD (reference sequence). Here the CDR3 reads CASLTGDSNQPQHF. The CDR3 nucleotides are TGCGCCAGCTTGACAGGGGATAGCAATCAGCCCCAGCATTTT.

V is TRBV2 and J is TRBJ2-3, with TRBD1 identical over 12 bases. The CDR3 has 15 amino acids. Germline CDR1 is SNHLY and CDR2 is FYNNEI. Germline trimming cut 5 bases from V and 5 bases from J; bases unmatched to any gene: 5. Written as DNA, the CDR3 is TGTGCCAGCAGTCCCGGGACAGGGGGCCGAGATACGCAGTATTTT. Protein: CASSPGTGGRDTQYF.

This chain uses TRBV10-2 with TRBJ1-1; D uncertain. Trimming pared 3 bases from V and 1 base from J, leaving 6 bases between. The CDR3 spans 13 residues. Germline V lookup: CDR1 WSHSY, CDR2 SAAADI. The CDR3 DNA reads TGCGCCAGCAGTGACAGCGAGAACACTGAAGCTTTCTTT. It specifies CASSDSENTEAFF.

CDR3 protein: CAISEAGREASYEQYF. The CDR3 nucleotides read TGTGCCATCAGTGAGGCTGGGCGGGAGGCCTCCTACGAGCAGTACTTC. The chain uses TRBV10-3 and TRBJ2-5, with 8 bases lining up with TRBD2. TRBJ2-7 explains the end of the DNA better; the J call may be wrong. The germline CDR1 and CDR2 sequences are ENHRY and SYGVKD. The CDR3 has 16 residues.

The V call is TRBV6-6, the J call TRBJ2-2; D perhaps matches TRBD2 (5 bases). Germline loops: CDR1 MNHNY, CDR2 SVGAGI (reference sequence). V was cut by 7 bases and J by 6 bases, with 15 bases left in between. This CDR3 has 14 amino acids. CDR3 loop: CASIPHGVAGELFF. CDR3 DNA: TGTGCCAGCATTCCTCACGGGGTCGCCGGGGAGCTGTTTTTT.

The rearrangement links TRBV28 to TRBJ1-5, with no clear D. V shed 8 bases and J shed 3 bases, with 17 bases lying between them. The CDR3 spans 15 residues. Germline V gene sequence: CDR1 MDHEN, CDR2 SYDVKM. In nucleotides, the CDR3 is TGTGCCAGCGGTTGGAGATACTCTTCCAATCAGCCCCAGCATTTT. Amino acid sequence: CASGWRYSSNQPQHF.

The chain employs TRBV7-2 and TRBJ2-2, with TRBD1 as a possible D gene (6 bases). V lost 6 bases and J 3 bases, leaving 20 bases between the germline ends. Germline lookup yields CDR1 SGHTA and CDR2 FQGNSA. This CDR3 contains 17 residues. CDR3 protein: CASSLVKRTDYTGELFF. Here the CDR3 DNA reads TGTGCCAGCAGTCTCGTAAAACGGACAGATTACACCGGGGAGCTGTTTTTT.

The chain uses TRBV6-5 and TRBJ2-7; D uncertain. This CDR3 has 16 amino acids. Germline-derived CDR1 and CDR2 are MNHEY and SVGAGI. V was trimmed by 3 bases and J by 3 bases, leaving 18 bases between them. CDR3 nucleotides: TGTGCCAGCAGTTATAAGTTTGCAGGAATGGGCTACGAGCAGTACTTC. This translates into CASSYKFAGMGYEQYF.

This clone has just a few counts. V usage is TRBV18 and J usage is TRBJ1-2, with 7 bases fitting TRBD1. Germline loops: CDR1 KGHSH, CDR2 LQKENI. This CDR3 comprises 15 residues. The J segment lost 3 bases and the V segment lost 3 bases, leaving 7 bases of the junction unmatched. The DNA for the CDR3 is TGTGCCAGCTCACCGGGGCAGGGGGAGTACTATGGCTACACCTTC. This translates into CASSPGQGEYYGYTF.